The 19 T cell receptor beta chains presented below share a single source sample, sequenced in a study of human T cells and chemical hapten exposure. TCRdb reanalysed the RACE reads using MiXCR and keeps one entry per CDR3 protein. The data hold around 53,000 distinct CDR3 sequences, with approximately 9.1% observed a single time. Time point given: patch test 1, 2 weeks after DPC sensitization. Regarding treatment: therapeutic diphenylcyclopropenone sensitization with weekly scalp DPC. The sample in question was whole blood, obtained in connection with sensitization to the hapten diphenylcyclopropenone (DPC). Every receptor here comes from a woman aged 45 to 65 with alopecia areata. Some clones in this sample may be carry-over from other donors' samples.

This clonotype was seen at least ten times. The chain has TRBV6-4 and TRBJ2-2; D unresolved. Per the germline V gene, CDR1 is MRHNA and CDR2 is SNTAGT. V gave up 3 bases and J gave up 6 bases, with 8 bases separating them. CDR3 size: 13 residues. The CDR3 coding sequence is TGTGCCAGCAGTGATCAGGATCCCGGGGAGCTGTTTTTT. This translates into CASSDQDPGELFF.

The chain joins TRBV5-1 to TRBJ2-5; the match to TRBD1 covers 9 bases. CDR1 SGHRS and CDR2 YFSETQ come from the germline V gene. The ends lost 1 base at V and 1 base at J; junction bases unmatched: 2. There are 15 residues in the CDR3. The DNA for the CDR3 is TGCGCCAGCAGCTTGACAGGGGGCCTCCAAGAGACCCAGTACTTC. Its translation: CASSLTGGLQETQYF.

This clonotype appeared many times. The V and J genes are TRBV9 and TRBJ2-5; 9 nucleotides agree with TRBD1. V was clipped by 7 bases and J by 6 bases; unmatched bases: 7. CDR3 length: 13 residues. Germline V gives CDR1 SGDLS, CDR2 YYNGEE. In DNA form, the CDR3 reads TGTGCCAGCTCCCGGGACAGGGCCCAGACCCAGTACTTC. This sequence encodes CASSRDRAQTQYF. The full variable domain, with the rest looked up from reference TRBV9 and TRBJ2-5, is DSGVTQTPKHLITATGQRVTLRCSPRSGDLSVYWYQQSLDQGLQFLIQYYNGEERAKGNILERFSAQQFPDLHSELNLSSLELGDSALYFCASSRDRAQTQYFGPGTRLLVL.

This clonotype was observed many times. The chain employs TRBV29-1 and TRBJ1-2; 10 nucleotides match TRBD1. This CDR3 region has 13 residues. V shed 4 bases and J 5 bases; nucleotides not matched to a gene: 4. Germline V gene sequence: CDR1 SQVTM, CDR2 ANQGSEA. CDR3 sequence (DNA): TGCAGCGTTGGAGGGACAGGGGTATATGGCTACACCTTC. Protein sequence: CSVGGTGVYGYTF.

The sample holds a few counts of this clonotype. CDR3 region: CASSRPGLATGELFF. CDR3 DNA sequence: TGTGCCAGCAGCCGTCCGGGACTAGCGACCGGGGAGCTGTTTTTT. The gene calls are TRBV4-2 and TRBJ2-2, with 10 positions matching TRBD2. Germline assignment: CDR1 LGHNA and CDR2 YNFKEQ. J was trimmed by 5 bases and V by 4 bases; bases with no gene match: 4. This CDR3 is built from 15 residues.

J is TRBJ2-7 and V is TRBV29-1; D remains ambiguous. V gave up 0 bases and J gave up 0 bases, with 9 bases separating them. Germline values: CDR1 SQVTM, CDR2 ANQGSEA. The CDR3 covers 14 residues. The CDR3 bases are TGCAGCGTTGAAGATCCGGGCAGCTCCTACGAGCAGTACTTC. Its translation: CSVEDPGSSYEQYF.

V gene TRBV7-8 combines with J gene TRBJ2-7; 9 nucleotides match TRBD1. CDR1 and CDR2 from the germline V gene are SGHVS and FQNEAQ. This CDR3 has 16 residues. V shed 1 base, J shed 4 bases, and the junction held 8 bases outside the gene matches. In nucleotides, the CDR3 is TGTGCCAGCAGCTTAGGACCGGACAGGGGATGGTACGAGCAGTACTTC. Its translation: CASSLGPDRGWYEQYF.

This clonotype was detected ten times or more. V usage is TRBV20-1 and J usage is TRBJ2-7; 7 bases map to TRBD2. This CDR3 region has 13 residues. Trimming at V came to 6 bases and at J to 6 bases, leaving 11 bases not matched to a gene. Germline V CDR1 and CDR2: DFQATT, SNEGSKA (reference sequence). The CDR3 here is CSASPGGRGEQYF. CDR3 nucleotide sequence: TGCAGTGCCTCCCCAGGCGGGAGAGGCGAGCAGTACTTC.

The V call is TRBV28, the J call TRBJ2-5; D gene unclear. Germline CDR1 MDHEN, CDR2 SYDVKM. Trimming left V 3 bases short and J 11 bases short, with 10 bases between. This CDR3 contains 11 residues. The CDR3 coding sequence is TGTGCCAGCAGTTTTGTTGGCGGTCAGTACTTC. It yields the protein CASSFVGGQYF.

This clonotype was observed many times. The V and J genes are TRBV18 and TRBJ2-5; the match to TRBD1 covers 11 bases. CDR3 length equals 15 residues. Germline V gene data show CDR1 as KGHSH and CDR2 as LQKENI. With 3 bases clipped from V and 4 bases from J, the junction kept 4 bases outside the gene matches. The CDR3 loop reads CASSPDRGRRETQYF. The CDR3 DNA follows: TGTGCCAGCTCACCGGACAGGGGGCGCCGAGAGACCCAGTACTTC.

The chain carries TRBV24-1 and TRBJ1-5; D perhaps matches TRBD1 (6 bases). The CDR3 runs to 12 residues. The germline gives CDR1 KGHDR, CDR2 SFDVKD. V was shortened by 9 bases and J by 4 bases, with 9 bases between the two germline ends. The CDR3 loop is CATGGGNQPQHF. For the CDR3, the DNA is TGTGCCACCGGAGGGGGAAATCAGCCCCAGCATTTT.

This clonotype came up many times. The chain carries TRBV11-3 and TRBJ2-1; TRBD2 agrees at 8 bases. The CDR3 length is 13 residues. Per germline, CDR1 SGHNT and CDR2 YENEEA. The V segment lost 4 bases and the J segment 7 bases; nucleotides outside the gene matches: 3. The CDR3 loop is CASSWTSSNEQFF. In DNA, the CDR3 is TGTGCCAGCAGCTGGACTAGCAGTAATGAGCAGTTCTTC.

The chain employs TRBV5-5 and TRBJ2-3; the D call may be TRBD1 or TRBD2 (6 bases each). Germline values: CDR1 SGHKS, CDR2 YYEKEE (reference sequence). V was cut by 4 bases and J by 5 bases, with 17 bases left in between. This CDR3 has 15 amino acids. The CDR3 nucleotides read TGTGCCAGCAGCCGCCGGGACTCCAGGGGAGATACGCAGTATTTT. Protein sequence: CASSRRDSRGDTQYF.

In its sample, this clonotype was seen many times. The J gene is TRBJ1-2, the V gene TRBV9, with D unresolved. Germline-derived CDR1 and CDR2 are SGDLS and YYNGEE. V gave up 1 base and J gave up 8 bases, with 24 bases separating them. The CDR3 is made up of 17 amino acids. CDR3 nucleotide sequence: TGTGCCAGCAGCGTACACCGGGATGGTCGAGGGAATTACGGCTACACCTTC. Its translation: CASSVHRDGRGNYGYTF.

This clonotype was picked up many times. The rearrangement joins TRBV20-1 to TRBJ2-6, with 8 bases that match TRBD2. V shed 3 bases and J 2 bases; nucleotides not matched to a gene: 9. The CDR3 sequence is 17 residues long. Germline CDR1 is DFQATT and CDR2 is SNEGSKA (reference sequence). The CDR3 spells CSARSLAGSPGANVLTF. CDR3 bases: TGCAGTGCTAGGTCATTAGCGGGATCCCCTGGGGCCAACGTCCTGACTTTC.

Many counts were recorded for this clonotype. This sequence joins TRBV20-1 and TRBJ1-5; TRBD1 agrees at 7 bases. The CDR3 is made up of 15 amino acids. With V trimmed by 1 base and J by 4 bases, 7 bases remained unmatched. In germline, CDR1 is DFQATT, CDR2 SNEGSKA (reference sequence). The CDR3 region is CSARGQGGSNQPQHF. CDR3 nucleotides: TGCAGTGCTAGAGGTCAGGGGGGTTCGAATCAGCCCCAGCATTTT.

This clonotype was detected only a few times. Compared with germline, one end of the junction differs, possibly owing to a read error. The chain joins TRBV7-2 to TRBJ2-3; TRBD1 is a possible D gene (6 bases). The CDR3 is made up of 12 amino acids. Germline V gene data show CDR1 as SGHTA and CDR2 as FQGNSA. CDR3 sequence: CASSSRTVTQYF. The DNA for the CDR3 is TGTGCCAGCAGCTCCCGGACAGTTACGCAGTATTTT.

There are many counts of this clonotype. The gene calls are TRBV28 and TRBJ1-1, with D unclear. The V gene lost 2 bases and the J gene lost 11 bases, with 9 bases spanning the gap. The CDR3 is made up of 11 amino acids. The germline CDR1 and CDR2 sequences are MDHEN and SYDVKM. The CDR3 nucleotides are TGTGCCAGCAGTTTAAAGGTGGTTGCTTTCTTT. It is translated as CASSLKVVAFF.

This clonotype was seen repeatedly, ten times or more. The genes are TRBV3-1 and TRBJ2-3; D possibly matches TRBD1 or TRBD2 (5 bases each). The CDR3 is 18 residues long. The V gene lost 5 bases and the J gene lost 0 bases, with 21 bases spanning the gap. Germline loops: CDR1 LGHDT, CDR2 YNNKEL (reference sequence). The CDR3 here is CASSGTSARMSSTDTQYF. The DNA of the CDR3 is TGTGCCAGCAGCGGGACCTCAGCTAGGATGTCTAGCACAGATACGCAGTATTTT.